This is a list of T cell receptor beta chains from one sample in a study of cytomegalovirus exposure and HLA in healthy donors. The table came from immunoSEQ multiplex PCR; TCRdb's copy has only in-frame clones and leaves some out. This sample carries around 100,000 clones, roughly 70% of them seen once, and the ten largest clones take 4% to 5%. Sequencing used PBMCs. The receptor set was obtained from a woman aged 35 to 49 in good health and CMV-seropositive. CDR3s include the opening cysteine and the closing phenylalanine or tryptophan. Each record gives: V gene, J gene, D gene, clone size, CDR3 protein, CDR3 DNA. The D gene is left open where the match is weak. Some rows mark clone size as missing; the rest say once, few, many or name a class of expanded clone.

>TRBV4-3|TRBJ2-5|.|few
CASSQESYLAETQYF
TGCGCCAGCAGCCAAGAGAGCTATCTCGCGGAGACCCAGTACTTC
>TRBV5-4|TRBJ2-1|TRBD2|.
CASSSGLLRNNEQFF
TGTGCCAGCAGCTCGGGACTACTAAGGAACAATGAGCAGTTCTTC
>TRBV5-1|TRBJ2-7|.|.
CASSPAGREQYF
TGCGCCAGCAGCCCGGCGGGAAGGGAGCAGTACTTC
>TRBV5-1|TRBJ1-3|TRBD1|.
CASSLGTGPGNTIYF
TGCGCCAGCAGCTTGGGGACAGGACCTGGAAACACCATATATTTT
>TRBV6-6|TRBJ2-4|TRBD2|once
CASILRGGLAKNIQYF
TGTGCCAGCATTTTACGGGGGGGCCTGGCCAAAAACATTCAGTACTTC
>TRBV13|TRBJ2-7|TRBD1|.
CASSSTGTGTYEQYF
TGTGCCAGCAGCTCAACCGGGACAGGAACCTACGAGCAGTACTTC
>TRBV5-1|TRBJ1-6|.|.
CASSLSGDNSPLHF
TGCGCCAGCAGCTTGTCAGGGGATAATTCACCCCTCCACTTT
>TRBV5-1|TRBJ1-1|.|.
CASSFNLLTGFVTEAFF
TGCGCCAGCAGCTTTAACCTTCTTACAGGATTTGTCACTGAAGCTTTCTTT
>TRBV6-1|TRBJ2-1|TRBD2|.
CASSAFFPASGATNEQFF
TGTGCCAGCAGTGCCTTTTTCCCGGCTAGCGGGGCTACGAATGAGCAGTTCTTC
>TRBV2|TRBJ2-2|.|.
CATRPEGVTGELFF
TGTGCCACTAGGCCCGAGGGAGTCACCGGGGAGCTGTTTTTT
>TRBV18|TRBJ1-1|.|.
CASSPRPTVRNTEAFF
TGTGCCAGCTCACCACGACCGACAGTCAGGAACACTGAAGCTTTCTTT
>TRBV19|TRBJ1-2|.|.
CASSIMGREWLGYTF
TGTGCCAGTAGTATAATGGGCCGCGAGTGGTTGGGCTACACCTTC
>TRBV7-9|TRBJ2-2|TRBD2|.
CASSGLAGATGELFF
TGTGCCAGCAGCGGACTAGCGGGAGCAACCGGGGAGCTGTTTTTT
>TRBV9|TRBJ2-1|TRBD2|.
CASSASNGGRVNEQFF
TGTGCCAGCAGCGCCAGCAATGGCGGGAGGGTGAATGAGCAGTTCTTC
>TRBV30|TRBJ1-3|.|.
CAWSVGGNSGNTIYF
TGTGCCTGGAGTGTTGGAGGTAATTCTGGAAACACCATATATTTT
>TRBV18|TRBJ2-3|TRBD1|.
CASSGTGGTAGDTQYF
TGTGCCAGCTCTGGGACAGGGGGTACCGCGGGAGATACGCAGTATTTT
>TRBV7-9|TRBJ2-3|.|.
CASSWGGGGVGFTDTQYF
TGTGCCAGCAGCTGGGGCGGGGGCGGGGTGGGCTTCACAGATACGCAGTACTTT
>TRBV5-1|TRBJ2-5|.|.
CASSLVNLGGTQYF
TGCGCCAGCAGCTTGGTTAACCTGGGGGGGACCCAGTACTTC
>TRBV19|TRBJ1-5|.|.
CASSMGSGVNQPQHF
TGTGCCAGTAGTATGGGATCCGGGGTCAATCAGCCCCAGCATTTT
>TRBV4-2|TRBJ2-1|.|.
CASSLRGEYNEQFF
TGTGCCAGCAGCCTTCGCGGGGAGTACAATGAGCAGTTCTTC
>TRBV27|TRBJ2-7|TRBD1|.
CASSFGQDLSYEQYF
TGTGCCAGCAGTTTTGGACAGGACCTCTCCTACGAGCAGTACTTC
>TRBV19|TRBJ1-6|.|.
CASSMSGNSPLHF
TGTGCCAGTAGTATGTCGGGGAATTCACCCCTCCACTTT
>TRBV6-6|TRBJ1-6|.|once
CASSDSLPLHF
TGTGCCAGCAGTGACAGTCTCCCCCTCCACTTT
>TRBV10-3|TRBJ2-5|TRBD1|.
CAISEQGQGVVKAQYF
TGTGCCATCAGTGAGCAGGGACAGGGGGTCGTAAAGGCCCAGTACTTC
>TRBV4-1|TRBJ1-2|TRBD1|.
CASSQGTGGYGYTF
TGCGCCAGCAGCCAAGGGACAGGGGGCTATGGCTACACCTTC
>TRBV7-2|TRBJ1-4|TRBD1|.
CASSPDRGQSEKLFF
TGTGCCAGCAGCCCAGACAGGGGGCAGAGTGAAAAACTGTTTTTT
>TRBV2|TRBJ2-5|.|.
CASSEAPTTGETQYF
TGTGCCAGCAGTGAAGCTCCTACGACGGGGGAGACCCAGTACTTC